This entry features one TCR beta chain sequence. Per the study methods: Amplification of reference gene primers provided the estimated nucleated cell counts. Only in-frame clones appear in the TCRdb table, and some are missing; sequencing was by immunoSEQ multiplex PCR. Clone size and the V and J calls come from that table; the DNA yielded D and trimming. The profile covers some 190,000 clones, with 80% to 90% appearing a single time and over 9.5% taken by the ten largest. This sample stems from a study of blood T cell repertoires in COVID-19. Study details: The United States, Italy and Spain were the sources of the acute and convalescent COVID-19 samples. PBMCs, B-cell-depleted T cells, or T cells provided the cDNA or gDNA that made up the material.

The CDR3 is 11 amino acids. Germline lookup yields CDR1 DFQATT and CDR2 SNEGSKA (reference sequence). V was shortened by 6 bases and J by 3 bases, with 8 bases between the two germline ends. The rearrangement uses TRBV20-1 and TRBJ1-1; D not certain. Material for sequencing was peripheral blood. This clonotype was sampled from a human donor with active or convalescent COVID-19. The donor label of this sample is uncertain. As DNA, the CDR3 is TGCAGTGCGAGGTCGGACACTGAAGCTTTCTTT. It codes for CSARSDTEAFF.